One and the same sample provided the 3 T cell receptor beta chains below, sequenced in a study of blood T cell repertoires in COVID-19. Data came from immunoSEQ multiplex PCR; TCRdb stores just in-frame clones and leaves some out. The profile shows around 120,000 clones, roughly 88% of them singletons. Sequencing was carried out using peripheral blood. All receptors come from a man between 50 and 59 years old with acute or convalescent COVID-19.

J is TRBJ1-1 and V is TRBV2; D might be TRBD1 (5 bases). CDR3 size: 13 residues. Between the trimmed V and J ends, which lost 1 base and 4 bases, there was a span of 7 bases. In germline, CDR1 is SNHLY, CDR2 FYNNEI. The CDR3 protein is CASSEERGTEAFF. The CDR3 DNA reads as TGTGCCAGCAGTGAAGAAAGGGGCACTGAAGCTTTCTTT. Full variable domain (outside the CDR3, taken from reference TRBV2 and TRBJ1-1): EPEVTQTPSHQVTQMGQEVILRCVPISNHLYFYWYRQILGQKVEFLVSFYNNEISEKSEIFDDQFSVERPDGSNFTLKIRSTKLEDSAMYFCASSEERGTEAFFGQGTRLTVV.

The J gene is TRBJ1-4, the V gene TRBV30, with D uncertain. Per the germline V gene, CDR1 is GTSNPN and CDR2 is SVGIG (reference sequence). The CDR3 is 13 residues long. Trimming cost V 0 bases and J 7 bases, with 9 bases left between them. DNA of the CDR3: TGTGCCTGGAGTGTTGGACGGGGTGAAAAACTGTTTTTT. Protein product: CAWSVGRGEKLFF.

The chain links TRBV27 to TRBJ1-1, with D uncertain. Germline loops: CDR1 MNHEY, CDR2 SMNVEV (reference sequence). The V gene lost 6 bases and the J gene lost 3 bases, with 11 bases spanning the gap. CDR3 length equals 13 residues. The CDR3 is CASSRWVDTEAFF. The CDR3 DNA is TGTGCCAGCAGCAGGTGGGTGGACACTGAAGCTTTCTTT.